This T cell receptor (beta chain) was retrieved from a study of cytomegalovirus exposure and HLA in healthy donors. Whole-study findings and limits: A list of about 180 TCR beta chains associated with cytomegalovirus was given.

To note about this clone: The antigen is not known.

Primers: 60 Vbeta forward and 13 Jbeta reverse. Sequencing was performed with immunoSEQ multiplex PCR; in TCRdb, only in-frame clones are kept and a portion is missing. In the table there are about 120,000 clones, roughly 72% of which are singletons. Germline V gene data show CDR1 as SGDLS and CDR2 as YYNGEE. V dropped 0 bases and J dropped 0 bases, with 7 bases sitting between them. This CDR3 comprises 14 residues. This receptor was obtained from a man aged 35-49 years in good health and CMV-seropositive. The J gene is TRBJ2-7, the V gene TRBV9, with a tentative D call TRBD2 (5 bases). The specimen was PBMCs. CDR3 in amino acids: CASSVGTPSYEQYF. The CDR3 nucleotides read TGTGCCAGCAGCGTAGGGACTCCCTCCTACGAGCAGTACTTC.